This TCR beta chain was obtained from a study of PD-L1 blockade in urothelial cancer. Whole-study context: It was in the mid-2010s that patients started atezolizumab at 1,200 mg intravenously every 3 weeks. Enrolled patients had been treated previously with 0 to 3 chemotherapy regimens. Blood underwent analysis 3 weeks (second dose) and 6 weeks after treatment began. Blood-derived samples held a median around 130,000 T cells.

This clone was detected only once. The method was immunoSEQ multiplex PCR; TCRdb's version includes in-frame clones alone and lacks a portion of them. Of about 43,000 clones listed, approximately 90% are singletons. Trimming removed 5 bases at V and 1 base at J, with 15 bases between. This CDR3 has 15 residues. CDR1 and CDR2 (germline): LNHDA, SQIVND (reference sequence). Sequenced material: PBMCs, taken around atezolizumab (anti-PD-L1) treatment. This chain joins TRBV19 and TRBJ2-7; no clear D. The clonotype comes from a woman aged 55 to 70 with urothelial cancer. CDR3: CASSALTSNSYEQYF. The CDR3 coding sequence is TGTGCCAGTAGTGCGCTAACGTCCAATTCCTACGAGCAGTACTTC.